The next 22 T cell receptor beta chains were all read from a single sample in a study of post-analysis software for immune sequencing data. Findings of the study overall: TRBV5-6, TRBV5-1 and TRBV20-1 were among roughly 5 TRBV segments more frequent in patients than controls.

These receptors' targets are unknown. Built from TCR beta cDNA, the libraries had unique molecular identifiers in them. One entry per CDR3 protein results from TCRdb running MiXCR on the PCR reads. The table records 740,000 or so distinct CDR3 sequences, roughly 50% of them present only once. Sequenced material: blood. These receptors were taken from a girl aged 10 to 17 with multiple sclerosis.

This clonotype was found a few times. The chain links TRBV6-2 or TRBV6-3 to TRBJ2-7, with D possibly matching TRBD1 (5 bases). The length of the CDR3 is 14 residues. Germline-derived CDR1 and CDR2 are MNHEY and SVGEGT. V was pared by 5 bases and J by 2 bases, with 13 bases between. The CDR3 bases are TGTGCCAGCAGTACCCCGCAGGGCACCTACGAGCAGTACTTC. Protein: CASSTPQGTYEQYF.

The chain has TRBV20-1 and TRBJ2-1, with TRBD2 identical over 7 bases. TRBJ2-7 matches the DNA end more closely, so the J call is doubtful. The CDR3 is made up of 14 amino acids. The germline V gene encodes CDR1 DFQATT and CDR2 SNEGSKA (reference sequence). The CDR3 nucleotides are TGCAGTGCTCCCCGGCGGGAGTCCTACAATGAGCAGTACTTC. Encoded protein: CSAPRRESYNEQYF.

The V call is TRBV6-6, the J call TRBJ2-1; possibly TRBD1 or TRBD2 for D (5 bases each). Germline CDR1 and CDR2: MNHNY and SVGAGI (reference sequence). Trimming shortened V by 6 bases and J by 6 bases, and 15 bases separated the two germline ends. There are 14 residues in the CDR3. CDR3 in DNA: TGTGCCAGCAGGCCCGGGACCAGAGGCAATGAGCAGTTCTTC. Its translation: CASRPGTRGNEQFF.

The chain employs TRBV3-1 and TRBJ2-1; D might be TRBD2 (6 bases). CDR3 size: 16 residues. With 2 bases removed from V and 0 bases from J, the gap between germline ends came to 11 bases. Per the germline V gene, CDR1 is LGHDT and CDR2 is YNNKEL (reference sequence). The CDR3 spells CASSQYGRNSYNEQFF. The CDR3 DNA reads TGTGCCAGCAGCCAATACGGGAGAAACTCCTACAATGAGCAGTTCTTC.

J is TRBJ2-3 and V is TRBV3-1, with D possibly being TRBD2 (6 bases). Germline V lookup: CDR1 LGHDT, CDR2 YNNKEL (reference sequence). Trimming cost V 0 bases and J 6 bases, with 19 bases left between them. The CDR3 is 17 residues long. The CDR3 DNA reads TGTGCCAGCAGCCAAGAACGCGGGAAGGATGGTGGGGATACGCAGTATTTT. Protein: CASSQERGKDGGDTQYF.

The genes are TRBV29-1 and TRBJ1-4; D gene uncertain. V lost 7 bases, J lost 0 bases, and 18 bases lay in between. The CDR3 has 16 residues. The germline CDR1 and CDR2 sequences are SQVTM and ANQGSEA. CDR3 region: CSAAGGQLATNEKLFF. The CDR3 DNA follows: TGCAGCGCCGCGGGCGGCCAGTTGGCAACTAATGAAAAACTGTTTTTT.

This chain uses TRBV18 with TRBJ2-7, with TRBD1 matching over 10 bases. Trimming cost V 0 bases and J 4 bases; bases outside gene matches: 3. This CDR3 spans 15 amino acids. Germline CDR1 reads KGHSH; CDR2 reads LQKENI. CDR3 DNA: TGTGCCAGCTCACCACCGAGGACAGGGGGATACGAGCAGTACTTC. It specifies CASSPPRTGGYEQYF.

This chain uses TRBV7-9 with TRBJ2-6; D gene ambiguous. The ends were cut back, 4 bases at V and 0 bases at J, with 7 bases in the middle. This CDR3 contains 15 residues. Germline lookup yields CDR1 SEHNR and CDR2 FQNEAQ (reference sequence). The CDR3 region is CASSSVHSGANVLTF. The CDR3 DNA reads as TGTGCCAGCAGCTCGGTCCACTCTGGGGCCAACGTCCTGACTTTC.

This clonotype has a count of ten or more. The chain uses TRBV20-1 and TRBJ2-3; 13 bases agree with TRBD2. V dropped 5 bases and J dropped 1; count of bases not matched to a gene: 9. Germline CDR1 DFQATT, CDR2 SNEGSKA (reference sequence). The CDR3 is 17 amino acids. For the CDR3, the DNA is TGCAGTGCTCCGACTAGCGGGGGGTCCGCTGGCACAGATACGCAGTATTTT. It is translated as CSAPTSGGSAGTDTQYF.

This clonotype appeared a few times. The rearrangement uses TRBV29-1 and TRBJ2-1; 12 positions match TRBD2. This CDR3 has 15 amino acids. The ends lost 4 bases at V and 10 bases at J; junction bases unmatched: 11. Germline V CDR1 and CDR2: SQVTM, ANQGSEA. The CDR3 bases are TGCAGCGTTGGTGGAAGACTAGCGGGAGAAGGGGAGCAGTTCTTC. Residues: CSVGGRLAGEGEQFF.

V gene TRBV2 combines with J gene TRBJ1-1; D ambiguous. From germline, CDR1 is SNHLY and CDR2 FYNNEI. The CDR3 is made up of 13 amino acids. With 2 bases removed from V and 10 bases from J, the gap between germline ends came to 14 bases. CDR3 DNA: TGTGCCAGCAGTGAACCCCGGGAGAGAGCAGCTTTCTTT. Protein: CASSEPRERAAFF.

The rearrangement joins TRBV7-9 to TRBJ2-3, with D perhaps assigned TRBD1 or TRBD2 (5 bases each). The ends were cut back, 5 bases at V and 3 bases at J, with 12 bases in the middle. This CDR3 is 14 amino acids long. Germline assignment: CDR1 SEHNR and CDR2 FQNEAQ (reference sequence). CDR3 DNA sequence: TGTGCCAGCAGCCCCTTGGGACCGACAGATACGCAGTATTTT. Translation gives CASSPLGPTDTQYF.

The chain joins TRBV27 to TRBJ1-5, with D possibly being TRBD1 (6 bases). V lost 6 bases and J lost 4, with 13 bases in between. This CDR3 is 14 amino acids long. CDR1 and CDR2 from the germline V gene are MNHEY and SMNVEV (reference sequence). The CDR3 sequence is CASRLGQPNQPQHF. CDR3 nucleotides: TGTGCCAGCAGACTTGGACAGCCGAATCAGCCCCAGCATTTT.

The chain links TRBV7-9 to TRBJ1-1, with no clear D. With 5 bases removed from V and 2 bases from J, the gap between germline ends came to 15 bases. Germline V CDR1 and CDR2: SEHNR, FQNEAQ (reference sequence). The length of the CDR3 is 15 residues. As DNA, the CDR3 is TGTGCCAGCAGCAAGACGGCCATTAGAAACACTGAAGCTTTCTTT. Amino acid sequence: CASSKTAIRNTEAFF. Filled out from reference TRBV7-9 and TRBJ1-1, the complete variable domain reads DTGVSQNPRHKITKRGQNVTFRCDPISEHNRLYWYRQTLGQGPEFLTYFQNEAQLEKSRLLSDRFSAERPKGSFSTLEIQRTEQGDSAMYLCASSKTAIRNTEAFFGQGTRLTVV.

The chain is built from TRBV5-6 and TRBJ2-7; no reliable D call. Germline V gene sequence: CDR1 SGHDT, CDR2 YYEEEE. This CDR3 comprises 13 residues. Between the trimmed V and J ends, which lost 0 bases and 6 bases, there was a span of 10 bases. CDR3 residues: CASSLGRAPEQYF. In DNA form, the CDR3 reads TGTGCCAGCAGCTTGGGCCGAGCACCCGAGCAGTACTTC.

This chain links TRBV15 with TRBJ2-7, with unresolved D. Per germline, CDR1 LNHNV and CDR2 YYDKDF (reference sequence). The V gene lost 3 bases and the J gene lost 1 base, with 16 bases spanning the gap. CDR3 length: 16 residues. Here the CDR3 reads CATSSHDGDGSYEQYF. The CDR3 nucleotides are TGTGCCACCAGCAGCCATGATGGCGACGGTTCCTACGAGCAGTACTTC.

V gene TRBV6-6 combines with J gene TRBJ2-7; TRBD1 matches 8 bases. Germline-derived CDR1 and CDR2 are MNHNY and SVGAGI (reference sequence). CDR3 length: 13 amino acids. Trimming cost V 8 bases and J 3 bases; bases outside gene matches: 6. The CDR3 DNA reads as TGTGCCAGCGTAGGACAGGGAGGCTACGAGCAGTACTTC. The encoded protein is CASVGQGGYEQYF.

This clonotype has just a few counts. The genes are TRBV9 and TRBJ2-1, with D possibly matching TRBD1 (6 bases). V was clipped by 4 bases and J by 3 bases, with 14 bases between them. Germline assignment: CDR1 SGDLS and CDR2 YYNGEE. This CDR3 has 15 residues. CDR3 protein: CASSSTRGGYNEQFF. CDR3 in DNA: TGTGCCAGCAGCTCTACGAGAGGGGGCTACAATGAGCAGTTCTTC.

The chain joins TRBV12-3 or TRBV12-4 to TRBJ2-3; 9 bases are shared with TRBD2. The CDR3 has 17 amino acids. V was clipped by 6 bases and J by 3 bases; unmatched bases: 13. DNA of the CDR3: TGTGCCAGCAGCCCCAGTTTAGCGGGAGCAGGGACAGATACGCAGTATTTT. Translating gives CASSPSLAGAGTDTQYF.

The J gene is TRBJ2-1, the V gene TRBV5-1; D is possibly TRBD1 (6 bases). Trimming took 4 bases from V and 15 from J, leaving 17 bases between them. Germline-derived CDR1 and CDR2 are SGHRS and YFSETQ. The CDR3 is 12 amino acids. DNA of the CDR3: TGCGCCAGCAGCCCGGCAGGGGCTCTAGGGTTCTTC. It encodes CASSPAGALGFF.

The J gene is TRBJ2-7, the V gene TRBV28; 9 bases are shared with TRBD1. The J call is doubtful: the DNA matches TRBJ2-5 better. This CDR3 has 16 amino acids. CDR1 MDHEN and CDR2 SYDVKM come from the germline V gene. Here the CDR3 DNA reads TGTGCCAGCAGTCCCACCGTACAGGGGGCTGCGGAGACCCAGTACTTC. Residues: CASSPTVQGAAETQYF.

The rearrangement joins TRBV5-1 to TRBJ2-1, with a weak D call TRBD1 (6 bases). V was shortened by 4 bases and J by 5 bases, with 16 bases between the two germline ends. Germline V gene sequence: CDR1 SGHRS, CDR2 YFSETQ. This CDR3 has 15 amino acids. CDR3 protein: CASSEQDSRHNEQFF. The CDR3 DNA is TGCGCCAGCAGCGAACAGGACAGCAGGCACAATGAGCAGTTCTTC.